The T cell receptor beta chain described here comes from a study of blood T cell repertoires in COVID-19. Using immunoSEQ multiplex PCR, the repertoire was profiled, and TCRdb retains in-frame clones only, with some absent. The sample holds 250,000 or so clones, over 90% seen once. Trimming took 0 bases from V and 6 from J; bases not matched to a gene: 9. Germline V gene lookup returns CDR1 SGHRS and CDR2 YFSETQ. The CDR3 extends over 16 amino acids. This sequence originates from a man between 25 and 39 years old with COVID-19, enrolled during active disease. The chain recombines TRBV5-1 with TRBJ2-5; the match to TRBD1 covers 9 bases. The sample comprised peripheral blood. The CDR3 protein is CASSLVGGDRVKTQYF. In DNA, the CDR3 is TGCGCCAGCAGCTTGGTCGGAGGGGACAGGGTAAAGACCCAGTACTTC.